The next 23 T cell receptor beta chains were all read from a single sample in a study of identical twins. From the 5' RACE reads, TCRdb called clonotypes with MiXCR, one entry per CDR3 protein. Of roughly 500,000 distinct CDR3 sequences listed, 20% to 25% are singletons. This sample was shared with a second study, whose subject was T cells expressing NK-cell markers.

Material for sequencing was CD4+ T cells sorted from blood. The origin of the receptors is a woman between 18 and 30 years old in good health.

This clonotype was picked up many times. This chain joins TRBV12-3 or TRBV12-4 and TRBJ2-5; D is uncertain. V dropped 1 base and J dropped 7 bases, with 4 bases sitting between them. CDR3 length equals 11 residues. Here the CDR3 reads CASSLEGTQYF. The CDR3 DNA reads as TGTGCCAGCAGTTTAGAAGGGACCCAGTACTTC.

This clonotype was recorded at least ten times. The chain uses TRBV12-3 or TRBV12-4 and TRBJ1-1; 8 bases map to TRBD1. This CDR3 has 14 residues. After removal of 6 bases from V and 5 bases from J, the junction contained 8 bases not matched to a gene. The CDR3 coding sequence is TGTGCCAGCAGCAACTCAGGGGGCCGGACTGAAGCTTTCTTT. It yields the protein CASSNSGGRTEAFF.

This clonotype showed up just a few times. J is TRBJ2-3 and V is TRBV9; 9 nucleotides match TRBD2. Looked up from germline, CDR1 is SGDLS and CDR2 is YYNGEE. The length of the CDR3 is 14 residues. V shed 3 bases, J shed 10 bases, and the junction held 9 bases outside the gene matches. Written as DNA, the CDR3 is TGTGCCAGCAGCGAAGGGATGAGGACTAGCGCGCAGTATTTT. Translated, it gives CASSEGMRTSAQYF. Combining the CDR3 with reference TRBV9 and TRBJ2-3 gives the whole variable domain DSGVTQTPKHLITATGQRVTLRCSPRSGDLSVYWYQQSLDQGLQFLIQYYNGEERAKGNILERFSAQQFPDLHSELNLSSLELGDSALYFCASSEGMRTSAQYFGPGTRLTVL.

This clonotype was seen a few times. The chain combines TRBV18 with TRBJ2-3; D ambiguous. The CDR3 consists of 14 residues. Germline values: CDR1 KGHSH, CDR2 LQKENI. V was clipped by 1 base and J by 2 bases, with 7 bases between them. CDR3 bases: TGTGCCAGCTCACCACAGGGTCACACAGATACGCAGTATTTT. It translates to CASSPQGHTDTQYF. The complete variable domain, with remaining parts taken from reference TRBV18 and TRBJ2-3, reads NAGVMQNPRHLVRRRGQEARLRCSPMKGHSHVYWYRQLPEEGLKFMVYLQKENIIDESGMPKERFSAEFPKEGPSILRIQQVVRGDSAAYFCASSPQGHTDTQYFGPGTRLTVL.

This clonotype has a handful of counts. CDR3 nucleotide sequence: TGTGCCAGCAACCCCAAGTCAGCGGGCGAAGGGAATGAGCAGTTCTTC. It is translated as CASNPKSAGEGNEQFF. The chain is built from TRBV7-2 and TRBJ2-1, with a weak D call TRBD2 (6 bases). V lost 7 bases and J lost 7, with 23 bases in between. Per germline, CDR1 SGHTA and CDR2 FQGNSA. This CDR3 is 16 amino acids long.

The genes are TRBV20-1 and TRBJ1-1; D gene unclear. This CDR3 comprises 12 residues. V was trimmed by 5 bases and J by 5 bases, leaving 12 bases between them. Per germline, CDR1 DFQATT and CDR2 SNEGSKA (reference sequence). The CDR3 protein is CSALTLQTEAFF. In DNA, the CDR3 is TGCAGTGCTCTAACACTACAGACTGAAGCTTTCTTT.

The chain joins TRBV2 to TRBJ2-3, with D possibly being TRBD1 or TRBD2 (5 bases each). V shed 8 bases and J shed 2 bases, with 8 bases lying between them. The germline CDR1 and CDR2 sequences are SNHLY and FYNNEI. This CDR3 spans 12 amino acids. The CDR3 region is CASGGFTDTQYF. As DNA, the CDR3 is TGTGCCAGCGGGGGATTCACAGATACGCAGTATTTT.

Here the CDR3 DNA reads TGTGCCAGCAGTTTAGAAGACAGGGGGCCCACTGAAGCTTTCTTT. This gives the protein CASSLEDRGPTEAFF. The rearrangement links TRBV12-3 or TRBV12-4 to TRBJ1-1; TRBD1 agrees at 10 bases. Germline trimming cut 1 base from V and 4 bases from J; bases unmatched to any gene: 3. The CDR3 has 15 amino acids.

The V call is TRBV6-1, the J call TRBJ2-3; 7 bases match TRBD2. Germline V lookup: CDR1 MNHNS, CDR2 SASEGT. V was pared by 7 bases and J by 5 bases, with 15 bases of the junction left unmatched. This CDR3 region has 16 residues. The CDR3 sequence: CASKARQAGWRDTQYF. The CDR3 bases are TGTGCCAGCAAAGCTCGACAAGCGGGGTGGAGAGATACGCAGTATTTT.

Points on this clonotype: This could be a read error, since a much larger clone is one nucleotide away. The chain links TRBV5-1 to TRBJ2-1; 7 bases are a match to TRBD1. The CDR3 is 14 amino acids. CDR1 and CDR2 (germline): SGHRS, YFSETQ. The DNA of the CDR3 is TGCGCCAGCGGCTTGGGACAGTACTACAATGAGCAGTTCTTC. This encodes CASGLGQYYNEQFF. Using reference TRBV5-1 and TRBJ2-1 for the parts outside the CDR3, the full variable domain is KAGVTQTPRYLIKTRGQQVTLSCSPISGHRSVSWYQQTPGQGLQFLFEYFSETQRNKGNFPGRFSGRQFSNSRSEMNVSTLELGDSALYLCASGLGQYYNEQFFGPGTRLTVL.

This rearrangement joins TRBV7-7 to TRBJ2-5, with 8 bases fitting TRBD1. In germline, CDR1 is SSHAT, CDR2 FNYEAQ (reference sequence). V lost 4 bases and J lost 4; bases outside the gene matches: 5. The CDR3 extends over 14 amino acids. The CDR3 region is CASSSGRGRETQYF. The CDR3 bases are TGTGCCAGCAGCTCTGGCAGGGGGCGAGAGACCCAGTACTTC.

This clonotype has ten or more counts. The V and J genes are TRBV12-3 or TRBV12-4 and TRBJ2-7, with 7 bases identical to TRBD2. The V segment lost 3 bases and the J segment 10 bases; nucleotides outside the gene matches: 15. There are 15 residues in the CDR3. CDR3 sequence (DNA): TGTGCCAGCAGTTTCAGCGGGACCCTACGGGGGGTTCAGTACTTC. Residues: CASSFSGTLRGVQYF.

The V gene is TRBV6-5, the J gene TRBJ2-5, with D possibly matching TRBD1 (5 bases). Per germline, CDR1 MNHEY and CDR2 SVGAGI. The CDR3 has 14 amino acids. V was pared by 1 base and J by 4 bases, with 10 bases between. CDR3 loop: CASSYYDSRETQYF. In DNA, the CDR3 is TGTGCCAGCAGTTACTATGACAGCAGAGAGACCCAGTACTTC.

This clonotype was counted only a few times. CDR3 nucleotide sequence: TGCGCCAGCAGCTTGCGACAACTTTCCGCCGGGAACACTGAAGCTTTCTTT. Its protein is CASSLRQLSAGNTEAFF. The chain links TRBV5-1 to TRBJ1-1; D unresolved. Germline CDR1 is SGHRS and CDR2 is YFSETQ. Trimming took off 1 base at V and 1 base at J, with 17 bases between the two ends. The CDR3 length is 17 residues.

This clonotype was seen a few times. The rearrangement uses TRBV10-3 and TRBJ1-1; D uncertain. CDR3 size: 13 residues. Trimming stripped 8 bases from V and 5 bases from J, with 15 bases between. In germline, CDR1 is ENHRY, CDR2 SYGVKD. In DNA, the CDR3 is TGTGCCATCGGGCTGGGCCTTGGAACTGAAGCTTTCTTT. This encodes CAIGLGLGTEAFF.

The chain recombines TRBV20-1 with TRBJ1-2; weak D call: TRBD1 (5 bases). Germline V gene data show CDR1 as DFQATT and CDR2 as SNEGSKA (reference sequence). V gave up 5 bases and J gave up 8 bases, with 15 bases separating them. The CDR3 is 12 residues long. CDR3 region: CSAGGGVLGYTF. For the CDR3, the DNA is TGCAGTGCTGGAGGAGGGGTATTGGGCTACACCTTC.

The CDR3 spells CSAGASGRAFEEETQYF. The CDR3 bases are TGCAGTGCTGGGGCTAGCGGGAGGGCCTTTGAAGAAGAGACCCAGTACTTC. The chain has TRBV20-1 and TRBJ2-5; 12 bases match TRBD2. The germline CDR1 and CDR2 sequences are DFQATT and SNEGSKA (reference sequence). Germline trimming cut 5 bases from V and 3 bases from J; bases unmatched to any gene: 13. This CDR3 is 17 amino acids long.

A few counts support this clonotype. The rearrangement joins TRBV20-1 to TRBJ2-7; 10 bases are a match to TRBD1. The CDR3 is 14 residues long. The germline CDR1 and CDR2 sequences are DFQATT and SNEGSKA (reference sequence). J was trimmed by 7 bases and V by 3 bases; bases with no gene match: 9. Written as DNA, the CDR3 is TGCAGTGCTAGCTGGGGACAGGGGTGGAAAGAGCAGTACTTC. It encodes CSASWGQGWKEQYF.

The genes are TRBV12-2 and TRBJ2-7; TRBD2 reflects the table's D call only, with no check against the DNA. TRBV12-2 corresponds to a pseudogene. This CDR3 is 19 amino acids long. The CDR3 protein is CASRLTPSGHLPSSYEQYF. CDR3 bases: TGTGCAAGTCGCTTAACTCCTAGCGGGCACCTACCAAGCTCCTACGAGCAGTACTTC.

This clonotype was detected many times. V is TRBV20-1 and J is TRBJ1-1; no clear D gene. This CDR3 has 14 residues. Trimming left V 2 bases short and J 6 bases short, with 16 bases between. The V gene's germline CDR1 is DFQATT and CDR2 SNEGSKA (reference sequence). CDR3 loop: CSARNNIPLPEAFF. For the CDR3, the DNA is TGCAGTGCTAGAAATAACATACCACTGCCTGAAGCTTTCTTT.

This chain connects TRBV5-6 to TRBJ1-1; D is ambiguous. The germline gives CDR1 SGHDT, CDR2 YYEEEE. The CDR3 consists of 13 residues. V lost 2 bases and J lost 3, with 8 bases in between. Here the CDR3 DNA reads TGTGCCAGCAGCTTTTACCGGGACACTGAAGCTTTCTTT. This sequence encodes CASSFYRDTEAFF.

The chain couples TRBV14 to TRBJ1-2, with D perhaps TRBD1 (5 bases). CDR1 and CDR2 from the germline V gene are SGHDN and FVKESK. Trimming took 3 bases from V and 5 from J, leaving 13 bases between them. There are 14 residues in the CDR3. DNA for the CDR3: TGTGCCAGCAGCCAGAGTGGGGGGAGATATGGCTACACCTTC. Residues: CASSQSGGRYGYTF.

This clonotype was seen repeatedly, ten times or more. The V and J genes are TRBV7-9 and TRBJ2-5; 9 bases are shared with TRBD2. The CDR3 is made up of 16 amino acids. Germline CDR1 reads SEHNR; CDR2 reads FQNEAQ (reference sequence). V gave up 5 bases and J gave up 2 bases; unmatched junction bases: 9. CDR3 in amino acids: CASSHQLAGLQETQYF. CDR3 nucleotides: TGTGCCAGCAGCCACCAGCTAGCGGGGCTACAAGAGACCCAGTACTTC.